This T cell receptor (beta chain) was sequenced during a study of T-cell reconstitution after alpha-beta-depleted transplantation in children. Whole-study findings and limits: Some patients' high day-60 TCRbeta diversity was attributed to recipient cells surviving conditioning. A year post-transplant, T-cell counts and diversity derived mostly from newly produced T cells.

A word on this clonotype: Its antigen is undetermined.

V trimming: 6 bases; J trimming: 4 bases; junction bases outside the gene matches: 14. CDR1 MNHEY and CDR2 SMNVEV come from the germline V gene (reference sequence). The CDR3 runs to 17 residues. Unique molecular identifiers were incorporated when the TCRbeta library was constructed. TCRdb passed the PCR reads through MiXCR, listing each CDR3 protein once. Here the sample spans about 980,000 distinct CDR3 sequences, 25% to 30% being singletons. The sequenced sample was PBMCs, mostly from graft donor cells, obtained 360 days after TCRalphabeta/CD19-depleted stem cell transplant. The chain joins TRBV27 to TRBJ2-1; 8 nucleotides line up with TRBD1. The receptor was isolated from a boy in the first two years of life who had a stem cell transplant for SCID, so the T cells may come from the graft donor. CDR3 coding DNA: TGTGCCAGCAGCCCTCTGCGGCGGACAGGGACTTACAATGAGCAGTTCTTC. Its translation: CASSPLRRTGTYNEQFF.